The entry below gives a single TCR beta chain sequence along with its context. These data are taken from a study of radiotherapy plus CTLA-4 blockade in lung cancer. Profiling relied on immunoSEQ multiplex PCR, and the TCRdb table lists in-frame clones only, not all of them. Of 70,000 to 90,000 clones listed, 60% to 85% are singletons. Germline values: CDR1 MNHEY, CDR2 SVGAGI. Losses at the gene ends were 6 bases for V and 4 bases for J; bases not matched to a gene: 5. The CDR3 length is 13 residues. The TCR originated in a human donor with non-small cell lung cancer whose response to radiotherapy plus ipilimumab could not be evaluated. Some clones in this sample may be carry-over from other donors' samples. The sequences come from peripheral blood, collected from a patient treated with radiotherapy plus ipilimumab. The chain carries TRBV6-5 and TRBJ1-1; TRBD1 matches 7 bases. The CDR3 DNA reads TGTGCCAGCAGGCAGGGGGAGAGCACTGAAGCTTTCTTT. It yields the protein CASRQGESTEAFF.